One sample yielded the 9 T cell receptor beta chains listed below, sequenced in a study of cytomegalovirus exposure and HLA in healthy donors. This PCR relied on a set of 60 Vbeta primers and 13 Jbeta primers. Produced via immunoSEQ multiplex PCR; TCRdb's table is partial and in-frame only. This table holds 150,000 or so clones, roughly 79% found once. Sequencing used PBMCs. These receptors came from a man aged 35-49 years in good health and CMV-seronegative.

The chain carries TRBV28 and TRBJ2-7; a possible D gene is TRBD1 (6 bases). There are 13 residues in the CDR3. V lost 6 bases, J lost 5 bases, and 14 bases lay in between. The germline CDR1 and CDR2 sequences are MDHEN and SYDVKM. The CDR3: CASSPNRVNEQYF. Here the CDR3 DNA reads TGTGCCAGCAGCCCTAACAGGGTGAACGAGCAGTACTTC.

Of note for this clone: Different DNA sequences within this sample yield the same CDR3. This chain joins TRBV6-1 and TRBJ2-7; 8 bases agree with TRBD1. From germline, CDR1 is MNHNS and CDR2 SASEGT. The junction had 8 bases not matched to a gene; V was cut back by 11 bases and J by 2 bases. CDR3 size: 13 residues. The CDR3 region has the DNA TGTGCCGTGGGACAGGTCCAAGCCTACGAGCAGTACGTC. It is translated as CAVGQVQAYEQYV.

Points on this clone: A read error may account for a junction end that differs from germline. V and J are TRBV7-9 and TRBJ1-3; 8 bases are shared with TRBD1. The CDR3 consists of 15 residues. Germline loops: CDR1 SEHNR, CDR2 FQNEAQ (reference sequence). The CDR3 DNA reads TGTTCCAGCAGCTCGGGACAGGTATCTGGAAACACCATATATTTT. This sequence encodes CSSSSGQVSGNTIYF.

The CDR3 nucleotides are TGTGCCAGCTCACCAGGCGGGGCAGGGACTGAAGCTTTCTTT. Its protein product is CASSPGGAGTEAFF. The chain is built from TRBV18 and TRBJ1-1, with D tentatively TRBD1 (5 bases). This CDR3 is built from 14 residues. V shed 2 bases and J shed 5 bases, with 12 bases lying between them. Looked up from germline, CDR1 is KGHSH and CDR2 is LQKENI.

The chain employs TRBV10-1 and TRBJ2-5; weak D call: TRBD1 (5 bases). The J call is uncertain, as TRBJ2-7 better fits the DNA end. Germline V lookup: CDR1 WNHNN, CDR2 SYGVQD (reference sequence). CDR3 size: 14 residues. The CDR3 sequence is CASSDGRDSYEQYF. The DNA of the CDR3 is TGCGCCAGCAGTGACGGCAGGGACTCCTACGAGCAGTACTTC.

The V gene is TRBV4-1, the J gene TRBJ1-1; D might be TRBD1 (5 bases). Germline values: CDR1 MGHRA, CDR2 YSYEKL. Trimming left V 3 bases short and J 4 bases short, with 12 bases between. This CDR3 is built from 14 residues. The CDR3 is CASSHSQGGTEAFF. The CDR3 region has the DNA TGCGCCAGCAGCCACTCTCAGGGAGGCACTGAAGCTTTCTTT.

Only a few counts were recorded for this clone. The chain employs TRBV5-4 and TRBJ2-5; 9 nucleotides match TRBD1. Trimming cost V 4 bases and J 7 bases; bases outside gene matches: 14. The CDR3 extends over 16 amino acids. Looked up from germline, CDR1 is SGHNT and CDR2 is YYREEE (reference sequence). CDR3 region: CASSIGQQGALGTQYF. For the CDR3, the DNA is TGTGCCAGCAGCATAGGCCAACAGGGGGCGCTTGGGACCCAGTACTTC.

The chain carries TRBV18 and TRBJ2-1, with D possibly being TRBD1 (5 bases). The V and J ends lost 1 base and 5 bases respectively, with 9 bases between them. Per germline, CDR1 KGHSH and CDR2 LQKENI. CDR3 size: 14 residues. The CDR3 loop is CASSPLGRDNEQFF. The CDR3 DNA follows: TGTGCCAGCTCACCACTTGGCAGGGACAATGAGCAGTTCTTC. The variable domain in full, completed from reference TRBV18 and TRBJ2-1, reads NAGVMQNPRHLVRRRGQEARLRCSPMKGHSHVYWYRQLPEEGLKFMVYLQKENIIDESGMPKERFSAEFPKEGPSILRIQQVVRGDSAAYFCASSPLGRDNEQFFGPGTRLTVL.

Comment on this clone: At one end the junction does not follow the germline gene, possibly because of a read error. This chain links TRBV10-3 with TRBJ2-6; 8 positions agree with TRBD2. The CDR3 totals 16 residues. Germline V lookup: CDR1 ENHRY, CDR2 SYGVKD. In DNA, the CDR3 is TGTGCCATCGAGGGCGGGAGGAACTCTGGGGCCAACGGCCTGACTTTC. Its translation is CAIEGGRNSGANGLTF.